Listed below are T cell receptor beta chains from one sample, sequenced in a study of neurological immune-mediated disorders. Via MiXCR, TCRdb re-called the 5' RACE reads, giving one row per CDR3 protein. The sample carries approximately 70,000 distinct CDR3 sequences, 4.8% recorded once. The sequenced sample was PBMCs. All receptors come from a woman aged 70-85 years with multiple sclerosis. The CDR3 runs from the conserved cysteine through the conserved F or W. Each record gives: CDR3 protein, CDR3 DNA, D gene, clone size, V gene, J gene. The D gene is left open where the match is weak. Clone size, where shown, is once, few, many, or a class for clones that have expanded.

CSARPPVSQVHEQYF,TGCAGTGCTAGACCTCCCGTTTCACAGGTACACGAGCAGTACTTC,-,many,TRBV20-1,TRBJ2-7
CASSLGRQGKTQYF,TGTGCCAGCAGTTTAGGGAGACAGGGGAAGACCCAGTACTTC,TRBD1,many,TRBV28,TRBJ2-5
CASSKGGAWSGELFF,TGTGCCAGCAGCAAAGGGGGCGCCTGGTCCGGGGAGCTGTTTTTT,TRBD1,few,TRBV7-9,TRBJ2-2
CASSSGGPYGYTF,TGTGCCAGCAGCTCCGGGGGACCCTATGGCTACACCTTC,-,many,TRBV7-9,TRBJ1-2
CSGRVGGLYEQYF,TGCAGTGGGCGAGTGGGAGGGCTTTACGAGCAGTACTTC,TRBD2,many,TRBV20-1,TRBJ2-7
CSAYREFGLASSSNNEQFF,TGCAGTGCTTACAGAGAGTTTGGACTAGCGAGCTCATCGAACAATGAGCAGTTCTTC,TRBD2,many,TRBV20-1,TRBJ2-1
CASSSQTLTYEQYF,TGTGCCAGCAGCTCTCAGACACTCACCTACGAGCAGTACTTC,-,many,TRBV5-5,TRBJ2-7
CNGRKGLNTEAFF,TGCAACGGCCGGAAGGGGCTGAACACTGAAGCTTTCTTT,-,-,TRBV29-1,TRBJ1-1
CSASNYRASYGYTF,TGCAGTGCTAGCAACTACAGGGCGTCCTATGGCTACACCTTC,-,many,TRBV20-1,TRBJ1-2
CSARLAGGNRKETQYF,TGCAGTGCTAGACTAGCGGGGGGTAATCGCAAAGAGACCCAGTACTTC,TRBD2,-,TRBV20-1,TRBJ2-5
CASSPLNKVDSPLHF,TGTGCCAGCAGCCCGCTAAACAAGGTCGATTCACCCCTCCACTTT,-,many,TRBV7-9,TRBJ1-6
CASTRGRLTSYEQYF,TGTGCCAGCACCCGGGGACGTCTCACCTCCTACGAGCAGTACTTC,-,many,TRBV5-8,TRBJ2-7
CASSPRGLAGGGTDTQYF,TGTGCCAGCAGCCCCCGGGGACTAGCGGGAGGAGGCACAGATACGCAGTATTTT,TRBD2,many,TRBV7-9,TRBJ2-3
CASSLVSNQPQHF,TGTGCCAGCAGTTTAGTCTCCAATCAGCCCCAGCATTTT,-,many,TRBV12-3/TRBV12-4,TRBJ1-5
CASSQENGGISNQPQHF,TGCGCCAGCAGCCAAGAGAACGGGGGGATTAGCAATCAGCCCCAGCATTTT,-,-,TRBV4-3,TRBJ1-5
CASSPRDRDGGYTF,TGTGCCAGCAGCCCCCGAGACAGGGATGGAGGCTACACCTTC,TRBD1,many,TRBV3-1,TRBJ1-2
CASSVAAGGTGELFF,TGTGCCAGCAGCGTAGCGGCAGGGGGGACCGGGGAGCTGTTTTTT,-,few,TRBV9,TRBJ2-2
CSAESPGLNNEQFF,TGCAGTGCTGAATCCCCGGGACTCAATAATGAGCAGTTCTTC,-,medium-sized,TRBV20-1,TRBJ2-1
CSAKRSGTGVDTEAFF,TGCAGTGCTAAGAGGTCCGGGACAGGGGTTGACACTGAAGCTTTCTTT,TRBD1,many,TRBV20-1,TRBJ1-1
CSARGQRGGTYEQYF,TGCAGTGCTAGAGGACAACGCGGGGGCACCTACGAGCAGTACTTC,-,-,TRBV20-1,TRBJ2-7
CASSQEPPLAFRTDTQYF,TGCGCCAGCAGCCAAGAGCCTCCACTAGCATTTCGCACAGATACGCAGTATTTT,-,many,TRBV4-1,TRBJ2-3
CASRRDSSRNEQFF,TGTGCCAGCAGACGGGACTCCTCTCGCAATGAGCAGTTCTTC,-,few,TRBV7-9,TRBJ2-1
CASSPQRTSGSFGSTDTQYF,TGTGCCAGCAGCCCCCAGAGGACTAGCGGGAGTTTCGGATCCACAGATACGCAGTATTTT,TRBD2,-,TRBV3-1,TRBJ2-3
CSVHRGSREQYF,TGCAGCGTTCACCGGGGCTCTCGCGAGCAGTACTTC,-,many,TRBV29-1,TRBJ2-7
CSARQGLAQYF,TGCAGTGCTAGGCAGGGATTGGCGCAGTATTTT,-,-,TRBV20-1,TRBJ2-3
CASRPGQVHYGYTF,TGTGCCAGCAGACCCGGACAGGTTCACTATGGCTACACCTTC,TRBD1,many,TRBV6-5,TRBJ1-2
CASGHAPRAGGFNIAEAFF,TGTGCCAGCGGACACGCACCCAGGGCGGGTGGATTCAATATCGCTGAAGCTTTCTTT,-,many,TRBV6-2/TRBV6-3,TRBJ1-1
CASSLTRERSYEQYF,TGTGCCAGCAGCTTAACGCGGGAGAGGTCCTACGAGCAGTACTTC,TRBD2,many,TRBV7-2,TRBJ2-7
CASSSTQGAYGYTF,TGCGCCAGCAGCTCAACGCAGGGGGCCTATGGCTACACCTTC,TRBD1,many,TRBV4-1,TRBJ1-2
CASSLSRDKETQYF,TGCGCCAGCAGTCTGAGCCGCGACAAAGAGACCCAGTACTTC,-,many,TRBV5-1,TRBJ2-5
CASSTLAFWGGELFF,TGTGCCAGCAGCACACTAGCATTCTGGGGAGGGGAGCTGTTTTTT,-,many,TRBV7-2,TRBJ2-2
CATSREITRDYGYTF,TGTGCCACCAGCAGAGAAATAACCAGGGACTATGGCTACACCTTC,-,many,TRBV15,TRBJ1-2
CSARGSRNGMNTEAFF,TGCAGTGCTAGAGGTTCGAGAAATGGAATGAACACTGAAGCTTTCTTT,-,many,TRBV20-1,TRBJ1-1
CAISRQGARMSGETQYF,TGTGCCATCAGCCGACAGGGGGCGCGAATGTCCGGGGAGACCCAGTACTTC,TRBD1,many,TRBV10-3,TRBJ2-5
CASSLAPGGNQPQHF,TGTGCCAGCAGCTTAGCGCCGGGAGGGAATCAGCCCCAGCATTTT,-,many,TRBV7-2,TRBJ1-5
CASSLRGGRIGGYEQYF,TGTGCCAGCAGTTTAAGAGGCGGGAGGATTGGTGGGTACGAGCAGTACTTC,TRBD2,many,TRBV27,TRBJ2-7
CASSLKHSGEAEAFF,TGCGCCAGCAGCCTAAAACATTCGGGCGAGGCTGAAGCTTTCTTT,-,many,TRBV4-3,TRBJ1-1
CASSFRDSQAFF,TGTGCCAGCAGTTTCCGGGACTCACAAGCTTTCTTT,-,-,TRBV12-3/TRBV12-4,TRBJ1-1
CASSTSSGRTVLTDTQYF,TGTGCCAGCAGCACTTCTAGCGGGCGAACTGTCCTCACAGATACGCAGTATTTT,TRBD2,many,TRBV7-6,TRBJ2-3
CASSQGGRGSQETQYF,TGCGCCAGCAGCCAAGGTGGCAGGGGGTCTCAAGAGACCCAGTACTTC,TRBD1,many,TRBV4-1,TRBJ2-5
CASSLQSNNYGYTF,TGTGCCAGCAGCTTACAGAGTAATAACTATGGCTACACCTTC,-,many,TRBV7-2,TRBJ1-2
CASSWIGQELNEQYF,TGCGCCAGCAGCTGGATAGGACAGGAACTCAACGAGCAGTACTTC,TRBD1,many,TRBV5-1,TRBJ2-7
CASSPRGSSSGNTIYF,TGTGCCAGCAGCCCGAGGGGCAGTAGCTCTGGAAACACCATATATTTT,-,few,TRBV11-2,TRBJ1-3
CASTRWGADTQYF,TGTGCCAGCACCCGGTGGGGGGCGGATACGCAGTATTTT,-,many,TRBV7-2,TRBJ2-3
CASSLGGSGYTF,TGTGCCAGCAGTTTGGGGGGTTCTGGCTACACCTTC,-,-,TRBV12-3/TRBV12-4,TRBJ1-2
CASSFRGENEKLFF,TGTGCCAGCAGTTTCCGAGGGGAAAATGAAAAACTGTTTTTT,-,many,TRBV12-3/TRBV12-4,TRBJ1-4
CASSSVPGAGNTEAFF,TGTGCCAGCAGTTCCGTCCCAGGGGCGGGAAACACTGAAGCTTTCTTT,-,many,TRBV12-3/TRBV12-4,TRBJ1-1
CASSVGGLAGYNEQFF,TGTGCCAGCAGCGTAGGGGGACTAGCGGGGTACAATGAGCAGTTCTTC,TRBD2,many,TRBV9,TRBJ2-1
CSARARTYEQYF,TGCAGTGCTAGGGCTAGAACCTACGAGCAGTACTTC,-,many,TRBV20-1,TRBJ2-7
CAGAGTQGDTQYF,TGTGCCGGCGCCGGGACCCAGGGGGATACGCAGTATTTT,-,many,TRBV2,TRBJ2-3
CASSLPGRITEAFF,TGTGCCAGCAGTCTCCCAGGACGGATCACTGAAGCTTTCTTT,-,few,TRBV6-2/TRBV6-3,TRBJ1-1
CSASLSGTQRREQYF,TGCAGTGCGTCGCTTTCCGGGACCCAGAGGAGGGAGCAGTACTTC,-,few,TRBV20-1,TRBJ2-7
CASSLEIVTEAFF,TGTGCCAGCAGCTTAGAAATCGTCACTGAAGCTTTCTTT,-,many,TRBV7-9,TRBJ1-1
CASGNRGDEQYF,TGTGCCAGCGGCAATCGGGGAGACGAGCAGTACTTC,-,many,TRBV6-6,TRBJ2-7
CATSSGTGGLTEAFF,TGTGCCACCAGCAGCGGGACAGGGGGGCTCACTGAAGCTTTCTTT,TRBD1,many,TRBV15,TRBJ1-1
CATSPRGRGDYGYTF,TGTGCCACCAGCCCACGGGGCAGGGGAGACTATGGCTACACCTTC,-,many,TRBV15,TRBJ1-2
CASSLEWGRTDTQYF,TGCGCCAGCAGCTTGGAGTGGGGTCGTACAGATACGCAGTATTTT,-,many,TRBV5-1,TRBJ2-3